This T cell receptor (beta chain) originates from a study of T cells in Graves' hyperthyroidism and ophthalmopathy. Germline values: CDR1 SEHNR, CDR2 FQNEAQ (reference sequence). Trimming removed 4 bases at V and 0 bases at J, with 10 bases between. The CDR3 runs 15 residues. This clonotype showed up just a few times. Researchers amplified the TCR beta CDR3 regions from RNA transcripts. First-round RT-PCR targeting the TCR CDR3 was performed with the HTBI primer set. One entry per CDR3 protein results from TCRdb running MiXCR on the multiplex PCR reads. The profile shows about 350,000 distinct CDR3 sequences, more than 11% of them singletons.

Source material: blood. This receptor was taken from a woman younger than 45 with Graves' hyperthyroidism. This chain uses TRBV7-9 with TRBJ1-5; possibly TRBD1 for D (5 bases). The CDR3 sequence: CASSSGQDSNQPQHF. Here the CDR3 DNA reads TGTGCCAGCAGCTCGGGGCAAGATAGCAATCAGCCCCAGCATTTT.